The clone carrying this T cell receptor beta chain was observed at least ten times. The data were obtained in a study of T cells in Graves' hyperthyroidism and ophthalmopathy. The germline CDR1 and CDR2 sequences are SNHLY and FYNNEI. Trimming cost V 3 bases and J 4 bases, with 14 bases left between them. The CDR3 extends over 15 amino acids. Researchers amplified the TCR beta CDR3 regions from RNA transcripts. Using the HTBI primer set, a first-round RT-PCR was run on the TCR CDR3. TCRdb itself ran the multiplex PCR reads through MiXCR, one entry per CDR3 protein. The sample has about 640,000 distinct CDR3 sequences, roughly 20% seen once.

The sample was blood. The chain recombines TRBV2 with TRBJ2-3; D possibly uses TRBD1 or TRBD2 (5 bases each). This clonotype originated in a man aged 30-40 years with Graves' ophthalmopathy. Written as DNA, the CDR3 is TGTGCCAGCAGTGACGAGGGGAGTATCGCAGATACGCAGTATTTT. Translated, it gives CASSDEGSIADTQYF.